This T cell receptor (beta chain) derives from a study of CD8 T cells in Susac syndrome. Notes on the study in general: The relatively small number of individuals in the TCR sequencing and HLA analysis was acknowledged by the study.

This clonotype has just a few counts. Its antigen remains unknown. RNA totalling 0.5 to 1 ug underwent reverse transcription with random hexamers. The TCR beta CDR3 was amplified by immunoSEQ multiplex PCR across 54 Vbeta, 13 Jbeta. TCRdb processed the immunoSEQ multiplex PCR reads anew with MiXCR; each CDR3 protein has one entry. Of 400,000 or so distinct CDR3 sequences listed, more than 80% are singletons. TCR beta sequences were obtained from blood CD8+ and CD4+ T cells. The authors negatively isolated CD8+ and CD4+ T cells and FACS-enriched TEMRA cells. V gave up 4 bases and J gave up 0 bases; unmatched junction bases: 10. The CDR3 is 16 residues long. CDR1 is SGHRS, CDR2 YFSETQ, per germline.

Sequencing was carried out using CD8+ T cells from PBMCs. The rearrangement uses TRBV5-1 and TRBJ2-7; 7 nucleotides line up with TRBD1. The receptor was derived from a human donor with multiple sclerosis. CDR3 loop: CASSPGQDASSYEQYF. Written as DNA, the CDR3 is TGCGCCAGCAGCCCAGGACAGGACGCAAGCTCCTACGAGCAGTACTTC.